These 9 T cell receptor beta chains originate from one sample sequenced in a study of follicular helper T cells after annual influenza vaccination (dated by TCRdb to about 2017). The receptor library was made with the immunoSEQ multiplex PCR assay. TCRdb mirrors the immuneACCESS table, restricted to in-frame sequences. Some clones are absent from its copies; in checked studies, under half trace to an unresolved V gene, and the reason for the others is unknown. The sample records fewer than 6,500 clones, more than 70% of which are singletons. The leading ten clones occupy 2.5% of the sample. Taken with the paper, the label for time point translates to: 2015-2016 season, 7 days after influenza vaccination. The sequenced sample was CXCR5+ CD38- circulating T follicular helper cells from blood, obtained 7 days after influenza vaccination. Read against the paper, the sample's cell subset or site label means: circulating Tfh, non-naive CD4+CXCR5+PD-1+ (ICOS+CD38+ or ICOS-CD38-). Receptor source: an adult who received the influenza vaccine.

This chain links TRBV28 with TRBJ2-2; tentatively, D is TRBD1 (6 bases). This CDR3 is 16 amino acids long. Germline V lookup: CDR1 MDHEN, CDR2 SYDVKM. V lost 3 bases to trimming and J lost 2 bases, with 13 bases between them. The CDR3 reads CASSLGTYPNTGELFF. CDR3 nucleotides: TGTGCCAGCAGTTTGGGGACATACCCAAACACCGGGGAGCTGTTTTTT. The full variable domain, its missing parts supplied by reference TRBV28 and TRBJ2-2, is DVKVTQSSRYLVKRTGEKVFLECVQDMDHENMFWYRQDPGLGLRLIYFSYDVKMKEKGDIPEGYSVSREKKERFSLILESASTNQTSMYLCASSLGTYPNTGELFFGEGSRLTVL.

This clone was detected a few times. This sequence joins TRBV7-9 and TRBJ2-7; 7 positions match TRBD2. The trim removed 5 bases at V and 6 bases at J, leaving 13 bases unmatched. The CDR3 extends over 15 amino acids. Germline V gene data show CDR1 as SEHNR and CDR2 as FQNEAQ (reference sequence). The CDR3 sequence is CASSPSGRGGSEQYF. In nucleotides, the CDR3 is TGTGCCAGCAGCCCATCAGGGAGGGGAGGGTCCGAGCAGTACTTC.

The chain carries TRBV5-4 and TRBJ2-5, with D hard to call. The germline V gene encodes CDR1 SGHNT and CDR2 YYREEE (reference sequence). Trimming left V 2 bases short and J 2 bases short, with 10 bases between. The CDR3 loop spans 14 amino acids. The CDR3 DNA is TGTGCCAGCAGCTTACCGCAGGTTCAAGAGACCCAGTACTTC. This encodes CASSLPQVQETQYF.

V and J are TRBV6-5 and TRBJ2-5; D is perhaps TRBD1 (5 bases). V was trimmed by 6 bases and J by 5 bases, leaving 13 bases between them. There are 13 residues in the CDR3. Per germline, CDR1 MNHEY and CDR2 SVGAGI. CDR3 nucleotides: TGTGCCAGCAGGAAAACAGGATGGGAGACCCAGTACTTC. Translating it yields CASRKTGWETQYF.

The chain joins TRBV10-3 to TRBJ1-3; 9 nucleotides align to TRBD1. Per germline, CDR1 ENHRY and CDR2 SYGVKD. V was pared by 3 bases and J by 1 base, with 1 base of the junction left unmatched. The CDR3 sequence is 15 residues long. DNA for the CDR3: TGTGCCATCAGTGAACAGGGGGCATCTGGAAACACCATATATTTT. Amino acid sequence: CAISEQGASGNTIYF.

The gene calls are TRBV10-3 and TRBJ2-6; 12 bases map to TRBD1. CDR3 length equals 15 residues. After removal of 8 bases from V and 2 bases from J, the junction contained 1 base not matched to a gene. CDR1 and CDR2 (germline): ENHRY, SYGVKD. The CDR3 reads CAIGTGGAGANVLTF. The CDR3 DNA is TGTGCCATCGGGACAGGGGGCGCTGGGGCCAACGTCCTGACTTTC.

CDR3 in amino acids: CASSYSGTDYNEQFF. CDR3 coding DNA: TGCGCCAGCAGCTACTCCGGGACAGACTACAATGAGCAGTTCTTC. This sequence joins TRBV5-1 and TRBJ2-1; 7 bases are a match to TRBD1. CDR3 size: 15 residues. After removal of 3 bases from V and 3 bases from J, the junction contained 6 bases not matched to a gene. Germline lookup yields CDR1 SGHRS and CDR2 YFSETQ.

The genes are TRBV18 and TRBJ1-4; weak D call: TRBD1 (5 bases). The germline gives CDR1 KGHSH, CDR2 LQKENI. V was pared by 3 bases and J by 6 bases, with 11 bases between. The CDR3 covers 14 residues. Here the CDR3 DNA reads TGTGCCAGCTCACCCCGGGGCGCGGATGAAAAACTGTTTTTT. It encodes CASSPRGADEKLFF.

This rearrangement joins TRBV10-1 to TRBJ2-1; 8 bases match TRBD2. J lost 7 bases, V lost 5 bases, and 4 bases had no gene match. The CDR3 is 13 amino acids. Germline CDR1 and CDR2: WNHNN and SYGVQD (reference sequence). CDR3 nucleotides: TGCGCCAGCAGTAGTAGCGGGACGAATGAGCAGTTCTTC. Translation: CASSSSGTNEQFF.